This is a list of T cell receptor beta chains from one sample in a study of regulatory T cells in long-lasting Graves disease. TCRdb re-analysed the multiplex PCR reads in MiXCR, keeping a single row per CDR3 protein. The table shows 500,000 to 800,000 distinct CDR3 sequences, with about 32% occurring only once. The sample consisted of peripheral blood mononuclear cells (PBMCs), taken when the disease was refractory, from a patient treated with antithyroid drugs. The receptor set was obtained from a female donor with Graves disease. Each CDR3 is given with its conserved first and last residue. D genes are given only for firm matches. Clone size, where shown, is once, few, many, or a class for clones that have expanded.

CDR3 protein: CASSDLYSYEQYF
CDR3 DNA: TGCGCCAGCAGTGACTTATACTCCTACGAGCAGTACTTC
J gene: TRBJ2-7
clone size: -
D gene: -
V gene: TRBV10-2

CDR3 protein: CASGRQGFSSETQYF
CDR3 DNA: TGTGCCAGCGGTCGACAGGGGTTCTCGTCGGAGACCCAGTACTTC
J gene: TRBJ2-5
clone size: -
D gene: TRBD1
V gene: TRBV7-9

CDR3 protein: CASREGQGGNSPLHF
CDR3 DNA: TGTGCCAGCAGAGAAGGACAGGGCGGCAATTCACCCCTCCACTTT
J gene: TRBJ1-6
clone size: -
D gene: TRBD1
V gene: TRBV3-1

CDR3 protein: CSVERDRGTEAFF
CDR3 DNA: TGCAGCGTTGAACGTGACAGGGGGACTGAAGCTTTCTTT
J gene: TRBJ1-1
clone size: few
D gene: TRBD1
V gene: TRBV29-1

CDR3 protein: CASSRRLNTEAFF
CDR3 DNA: TGTGCCAGCAGTCGGCGACTGAACACTGAAGCTTTCTTT
J gene: TRBJ1-1
clone size: many
D gene: -
V gene: TRBV6-1

CDR3 protein: CASSLAGKANQPQHF
CDR3 DNA: TGCGCCAGCTCCCTGGCCGGGAAGGCCAATCAGCCCCAGCATTTT
J gene: TRBJ1-5
clone size: -
D gene: -
V gene: TRBV5-1

CDR3 protein: CSVVRTGDNTEAFF
CDR3 DNA: TGCAGCGTCGTCAGGACAGGGGATAACACTGAAGCTTTCTTT
J gene: TRBJ1-1
clone size: -
D gene: TRBD1
V gene: TRBV29-1

CDR3 protein: CASSPTRASTEAFF
CDR3 DNA: TGTGCCAGCAGCCCGACACGGGCGAGCACTGAAGCTTTCTTT
J gene: TRBJ1-1
clone size: many
D gene: -
V gene: TRBV12-3/TRBV12-4

CDR3 protein: CASTRSPTGDYGYTF
CDR3 DNA: TGTGCCAGCACTCGCTCGCCGACAGGGGATTATGGCTACACCTTC
J gene: TRBJ1-2
clone size: -
D gene: TRBD1
V gene: TRBV2

CDR3 protein: CASSQPGMREQYF
CDR3 DNA: TGTGCCAGCAGCCAACCGGGAATGAGGGAGCAGTACTTC
J gene: TRBJ2-7
clone size: -
D gene: -
V gene: TRBV3-1

CDR3 protein: CASSDASRSTDTQYF
CDR3 DNA: TGTGCCAGCAGTGACGCTAGCCGAAGCACAGATACGCAGTATTTT
J gene: TRBJ2-3
clone size: -
D gene: -
V gene: TRBV2

CDR3 protein: CASSTLGDEQYF
CDR3 DNA: TGTGCCAGCAGTACCCTGGGGGACGAGCAGTACTTC
J gene: TRBJ2-7
clone size: -
D gene: -
V gene: TRBV28

CDR3 protein: CASSLGQGSKSPLHF
CDR3 DNA: TGCGCCAGCAGCTTGGGACAGGGAAGTAAATCACCCCTCCACTTT
J gene: TRBJ1-6
clone size: few
D gene: TRBD1
V gene: TRBV5-1

CDR3 protein: CASSAGRQGLHYGYTF
CDR3 DNA: TGTGCCAGCAGTGCCGGACGACAGGGGCTGCACTATGGCTACACCTTC
J gene: TRBJ1-2
clone size: few
D gene: TRBD1
V gene: TRBV6-1

CDR3 protein: CSVDGAVHGENTEAFF
CDR3 DNA: TGCAGCGTTGACGGGGCCGTACATGGGGAGAACACTGAAGCTTTCTTT
J gene: TRBJ1-1
clone size: few
D gene: -
V gene: TRBV29-1

CDR3 protein: CASSPRQGALYEQYF
CDR3 DNA: TGTGCCAGCTCACCACGACAGGGAGCACTCTACGAGCAGTACTTC
J gene: TRBJ2-7
clone size: -
D gene: TRBD1
V gene: TRBV18

CDR3 protein: CSVEGGEGYTF
CDR3 DNA: TGCAGCGTTGAGGGTGGGGAAGGCTACACCTTC
J gene: TRBJ1-2
clone size: -
D gene: -
V gene: TRBV29-1

CDR3 protein: CSARRGLAGALAKNIQYF
CDR3 DNA: TGCAGTGCTAGAAGGGGACTAGCGGGAGCCCTAGCCAAAAACATTCAGTACTTC
J gene: TRBJ2-4
clone size: few
D gene: TRBD2
V gene: TRBV20-1

CDR3 protein: CASASRSLTGELFF
CDR3 DNA: TGTGCCAGCGCATCGCGGTCCCTCACCGGGGAGCTGTTTTTT
J gene: TRBJ2-2
clone size: -
D gene: -
V gene: TRBV6-2/TRBV6-3

CDR3 protein: CASSQSGLAGVGGTDTQYF
CDR3 DNA: TGTGCCAGCAGCCAATCCGGACTAGCGGGAGTAGGTGGTACAGATACGCAGTATTTT
J gene: TRBJ2-3
clone size: -
D gene: TRBD2
V gene: TRBV3-1

CDR3 protein: CSVGDRIAKNIQYF
CDR3 DNA: TGCAGCGTCGGCGACAGGATAGCCAAAAACATTCAGTACTTC
J gene: TRBJ2-4
clone size: -
D gene: -
V gene: TRBV29-1

CDR3 protein: CASSLAGGQETQYF
CDR3 DNA: TGTGCCAGCAGCTTAGCGGGAGGGCAAGAGACCCAGTACTTC
J gene: TRBJ2-5
clone size: many
D gene: TRBD2
V gene: TRBV28

CDR3 protein: CASSLGASSDSPLHF
CDR3 DNA: TGCGCCAGCAGCTTGGGGGCTTCCTCCGATTCACCCCTCCACTTT
J gene: TRBJ1-6
clone size: -
D gene: -
V gene: TRBV5-1

CDR3 protein: CAWSVGIMNTEAFF
CDR3 DNA: TGTGCCTGGAGTGTAGGGATTATGAACACTGAAGCTTTCTTT
J gene: TRBJ1-1
clone size: -
D gene: -
V gene: TRBV30

CDR3 protein: CSVEGAARGETQYF
CDR3 DNA: TGCAGCGTTGAGGGAGCGGCCCGGGGGGAGACCCAGTACTTC
J gene: TRBJ2-5
clone size: -
D gene: -
V gene: TRBV29-1

CDR3 protein: CASSDTAGINEQFF
CDR3 DNA: TGTGCCAGCAGTGATACAGCGGGTATCAATGAGCAGTTCTTC
J gene: TRBJ2-1
clone size: few
D gene: -
V gene: TRBV2

CDR3 protein: CASSSEGRSEAFF
CDR3 DNA: TGTGCCAGCAGCTCGGAGGGACGGAGTGAAGCTTTCTTT
J gene: TRBJ1-1
clone size: -
D gene: -
V gene: TRBV13

CDR3 protein: CASSRDYAGYTF
CDR3 DNA: TGCGCCAGCAGCCGGGATTATGCGGGCTACACCTTC
J gene: TRBJ1-2
clone size: many
D gene: -
V gene: TRBV5-1

CDR3 protein: CASSGETGTGNTIYF
CDR3 DNA: TGCGCCAGCAGCGGGGAAACAGGGACCGGAAACACCATATATTTT
J gene: TRBJ1-3
clone size: few
D gene: -
V gene: TRBV5-1

CDR3 protein: CASSYKGTGGRDQYF
CDR3 DNA: TGTGCCAGCAGCTATAAAGGGACCGGCGGGCGGGACCAGTACTTC
J gene: TRBJ2-5
clone size: -
D gene: -
V gene: TRBV6-1

CDR3 protein: CASSNLKTERKNYGYTF
CDR3 DNA: TGTGCCAGCAGCAACCTAAAGACAGAACGGAAGAACTATGGCTACACCTTC
J gene: TRBJ1-2
clone size: -
D gene: -
V gene: TRBV7-9

CDR3 protein: CASGKGQGGNQPQHF
CDR3 DNA: TGTGCTAGTGGTAAGGGACAGGGTGGCAATCAGCCCCAGCATTTT
J gene: TRBJ1-5
clone size: -
D gene: TRBD1
V gene: TRBV12-5

CDR3 protein: CSARASAQSRGTQYF
CDR3 DNA: TGCAGTGCTAGAGCCAGTGCACAGTCTCGGGGGACCCAGTACTTC
J gene: TRBJ2-5
clone size: few
D gene: -
V gene: TRBV20-1

CDR3 protein: CASRRKGQGATEAFF
CDR3 DNA: TGTGCCAGCAGAAGGAAGGGACAGGGGGCCACTGAAGCTTTCTTT
J gene: TRBJ1-1
clone size: many
D gene: TRBD1
V gene: TRBV12-3/TRBV12-4

CDR3 protein: CASSQDRVGGAFF
CDR3 DNA: TGTGCCAGCAGCCAAGATCGGGTAGGGGGAGCTTTCTTT
J gene: TRBJ1-1
clone size: -
D gene: -
V gene: TRBV14

CDR3 protein: CASRTGANSPLHF
CDR3 DNA: TGTGCCAGCAGGACAGGGGCAAATTCACCCCTCCACTTT
J gene: TRBJ1-6
clone size: -
D gene: TRBD1
V gene: TRBV7-2

CDR3 protein: CASSPSDWEGYGYTF
CDR3 DNA: TGTGCCAGCAGCCCATCGGACTGGGAGGGCTATGGCTACACCTTC
J gene: TRBJ1-2
clone size: -
D gene: -
V gene: TRBV7-2

CDR3 protein: CASSSRRRPYEQYF
CDR3 DNA: TGCGCCAGCAGTTCCAGGAGACGCCCCTACGAGCAGTACTTC
J gene: TRBJ2-7
clone size: -
D gene: -
V gene: TRBV10-1

CDR3 protein: CASSSPKRQDNTEAFF
CDR3 DNA: TGCGCCAGCAGCAGCCCTAAGAGGCAGGATAACACTGAAGCTTTCTTT
J gene: TRBJ1-1
clone size: few
D gene: -
V gene: TRBV5-1

CDR3 protein: CASSWTGGTYEQYF
CDR3 DNA: TGCGCCAGCAGCTGGACAGGAGGGACCTACGAGCAGTACTTC
J gene: TRBJ2-7
clone size: few
D gene: -
V gene: TRBV5-1

CDR3 protein: CASSYEPSAGYTF
CDR3 DNA: TGTGCCAGCAGTTACGAGCCCTCGGCGGGCTACACCTTC
J gene: TRBJ1-2
clone size: once
D gene: -
V gene: TRBV6-5

CDR3 protein: CSVRLVGVGTPFEQYF
CDR3 DNA: TGCAGCGTACGACTAGTGGGAGTGGGGACGCCTTTCGAGCAGTACTTC
J gene: TRBJ2-7
clone size: -
D gene: -
V gene: TRBV29-1

CDR3 protein: CASSEYSSSYNSPLHF
CDR3 DNA: TGTGCCAGCAGTGAATATAGCAGCTCCTATAATTCACCCCTCCACTTT
J gene: TRBJ1-6
clone size: few
D gene: -
V gene: TRBV6-1

CDR3 protein: CAISPDISYEQYF
CDR3 DNA: TGTGCCATCAGCCCGGACATTTCCTACGAGCAGTACTTC
J gene: TRBJ2-7
clone size: -
D gene: -
V gene: TRBV10-3

CDR3 protein: CASSPRDQPQHF
CDR3 DNA: TGTGCCAGCAGCCCTCGGGATCAGCCCCAGCATTTT
J gene: TRBJ1-5
clone size: -
D gene: -
V gene: TRBV7-9

CDR3 protein: CSARIRDSNQPQHF
CDR3 DNA: TGCAGTGCTAGAATCCGGGACAGCAATCAGCCCCAGCATTTT
J gene: TRBJ1-5
clone size: -
D gene: -
V gene: TRBV20-1

CDR3 protein: CASRPSGQGRSNQPQHF
CDR3 DNA: TGTGCCAGCAGGCCCTCCGGACAGGGGCGGAGCAATCAGCCCCAGCATTTT
J gene: TRBJ1-5
clone size: -
D gene: TRBD1
V gene: TRBV12-3/TRBV12-4

CDR3 protein: CASQRQFEQYF
CDR3 DNA: TGTGCCAGTCAAAGACAGTTCGAGCAGTACTTC
J gene: TRBJ2-7
clone size: many
D gene: -
V gene: TRBV6-1

CDR3 protein: CASSSSARQGNSPLHF
CDR3 DNA: TGCGCCAGCAGCTCGTCAGCCAGACAGGGGAACTCACCCCTCCACTTT
J gene: TRBJ1-6
clone size: -
D gene: TRBD1
V gene: TRBV5-1

CDR3 protein: CASSPGPGPQHF
CDR3 DNA: TGTGCCAGCAGTCCAGGGCCGGGACCCCAGCATTTT
J gene: TRBJ1-5
clone size: -
D gene: -
V gene: TRBV12-3/TRBV12-4

CDR3 protein: CAWSVRPDNSPLHF
CDR3 DNA: TGTGCCTGGAGTGTAAGACCGGATAATTCACCCCTCCACTTT
J gene: TRBJ1-6
clone size: -
D gene: -
V gene: TRBV30

CDR3 protein: CASTTGVGNQPQHF
CDR3 DNA: TGTGCCAGCACGACAGGGGTAGGCAATCAGCCCCAGCATTTT
J gene: TRBJ1-5
clone size: -
D gene: TRBD1
V gene: TRBV12-3/TRBV12-4

CDR3 protein: CASSYSGKANEKLFF
CDR3 DNA: TGTGCCAGCAGTTACTCGGGGAAGGCCAATGAAAAACTGTTTTTT
J gene: TRBJ1-4
clone size: -
D gene: -
V gene: TRBV6-2/TRBV6-3

CDR3 protein: CASSKHYEQYF
CDR3 DNA: TGTGCCAGCAGCAAACACTACGAGCAGTACTTC
J gene: TRBJ2-7
clone size: -
D gene: -
V gene: TRBV28

CDR3 protein: CSADHRDRGEAFF
CDR3 DNA: TGCAGCGCAGACCATAGGGACCGGGGAGAAGCTTTCTTT
J gene: TRBJ1-1
clone size: -
D gene: -
V gene: TRBV29-1

CDR3 protein: CASSPWVPGSSGNTIYF
CDR3 DNA: TGTGCCAGCAGCCCCTGGGTCCCGGGAAGCTCTGGAAACACCATATATTTT
J gene: TRBJ1-3
clone size: -
D gene: -
V gene: TRBV7-2

CDR3 protein: CASSSYAPDEQYF
CDR3 DNA: TGTGCCAGCAGCTCTTATGCCCCCGACGAGCAGTACTTC
J gene: TRBJ2-7
clone size: -
D gene: -
V gene: TRBV7-9